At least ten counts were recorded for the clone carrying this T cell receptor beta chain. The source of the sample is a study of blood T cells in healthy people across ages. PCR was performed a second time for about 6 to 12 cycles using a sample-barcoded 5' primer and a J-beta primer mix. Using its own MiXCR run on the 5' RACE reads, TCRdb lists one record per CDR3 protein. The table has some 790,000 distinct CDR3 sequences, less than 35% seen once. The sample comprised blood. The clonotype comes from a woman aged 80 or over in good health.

The CDR3, as DNA: TGCAGTGCTACGTCGCCGAGACTATCCTCCTACAATGAGCAGTTCTTC. Translating it yields CSATSPRLSSYNEQFF. The chain has TRBV20-1 and TRBJ2-1, with D maybe TRBD2 (5 bases). CDR3 length: 16 amino acids. V lost 4 bases, J lost 0 bases, and 16 bases lay in between. Germline CDR1 is DFQATT and CDR2 is SNEGSKA (reference sequence).